The source of this T cell receptor (beta chain) is a study of cytomegalovirus exposure and HLA in healthy donors. Study-wide background: Assignment to the Caucasian-associated ancestry cluster applied to about 80% of the roughly 420 genotyped donors.

As concerns this clone: The antigen is not known.

General study results and limits: It was reportedly the case that the classifier diagnosed cytomegalovirus status with high specificity and sensitivity. About 87% or about 30% of the time was how often most TCR beta V segments were productive, according to an earlier analysis.

Trimming at V came to 0 bases and at J to 2 bases, leaving 4 bases not matched to a gene. Germline V gene sequence: CDR1 SGDLS, CDR2 YYNGEE. CDR3 size: 15 residues. Each of the donors was a healthy bone marrow donor. PCR involved 60 Vbeta and 13 Jbeta primers. Data came from immunoSEQ multiplex PCR; TCRdb stores just in-frame clones and leaves some out. Among some 110,000 clones listed, 60% to 80% were seen once. The genes are TRBV9 and TRBJ2-5; 7 bases align to TRBD2. The sequence was collected from a woman in her forties in good health and CMV-seropositive. Specimen: PBMCs. The CDR3 coding sequence is TGTGCCAGCAGCGTAGATAGCGGGCCTCAAGAGACCCAGTACTTC. Encoded protein: CASSVDSGPQETQYF.